The entry that follows covers one T cell receptor (beta chain) sequence. Its antigen target is currently unknown. Base qualities are not at hand, and no much larger clone is one base apart. The record originates from a study of preoperative IRX-2 immunotherapy in early breast cancer (dated 2019 in TCRdb). Receptors were amplified or captured by the immunoSEQ multiplex PCR assay. Held by TCRdb, this immuneACCESS table contains in-frame sequences only and omits some clones. Under half of the omission traces to an unresolved V gene where checked; the cause of the rest is unknown. This sample comprises around 62,000 clones, around 94% of them detected only once. Roughly 1.7% of the sample is taken by the ten largest. The sample's treatment or condition, from its label and the paper: preoperative locoregional IRX-2 cytokine immunotherapy. The samples were obtained from a phase Ib study that tested preoperative, locoregional IRX-2 cytokine immunotherapy designed to prime immune responses. Patients with early-stage breast cancer who were given IRX-2 before surgery served as donors.

V and J lose 2 bases and 5 bases, and a span of 16 bases separates them. From its cysteine to its phenylalanine, the CDR3 spans 15 amino acids. The entry retains the CDR3 DNA only, 45 bases that are in frame from base 1. CDR1 and CDR2 are drawn from the germline V gene: SGHRS, YFSETQ. Recombination joined TRBV5-1 with TRBJ1-2, with TRBD1 tentatively as D gene (6 bases match). The clonotype was recovered from a human donor with breast cancer. Sampling was conducted from a patient treated with IRX-2 immunotherapy. The CDR3 has the sequence CASSFGATGIYGYTF. The DNA sequence follows: TGCGCCAGCAGCTTCGGGGCGACAGGCATTTATGGCTACACCTTC.